A selection of T cell receptor beta chains follows, all from one sample in a study of cytomegalovirus exposure and HLA in healthy donors. Assay: immunoSEQ multiplex PCR; the TCRdb copy retains only in-frame clones and omits some. The sample contains about 170,000 clones, about 69% of which appear only once. The sequenced material came from PBMCs. The receptors derive from a human donor in good health. Both conserved end residues are part of each CDR3. The order of the fields is D gene, J gene, V gene, clone size, CDR3 protein, CDR3 DNA. The D gene is left open where the match is weak. Size is stated for part of the rows, as once, few or many counts, or as a class when the clone is expanded.

-,TRBJ1-2,TRBV11-2,few,CASSGNNYGYTF,TGTGCCAGCAGCGGCAATAACTATGGCTACACCTTC
TRBD2,TRBJ2-1,TRBV2,-,CASSEQVAGGNEQFF,TGTGCCAGCAGTGAGCAGGTAGCGGGGGGCAATGAGCAGTTCTTC
TRBD1,TRBJ1-1,TRBV7-3,-,CASSLNARVQGGEAFF,TGTGCCAGCAGCTTAAATGCCAGGGTCCAGGGGGGTGAAGCTTTCTTT
TRBD2,TRBJ2-3,TRBV4-2,-,CASSQEFGLAGGDTQYF,TGTGCCAGCAGCCAAGAGTTCGGACTAGCGGGGGGAGATACGCAGTATTTT
-,TRBJ1-2,TRBV27,-,CASSFLGAEGYTF,TGTGCCAGCAGTTTCTTAGGGGCTGAGGGCTACACCTTC
TRBD2,TRBJ2-1,TRBV30,-,CAWSATSGGINNEQFF,TGTGCCTGGAGTGCTACTAGCGGGGGGATCAACAATGAGCAGTTCTTC
-,TRBJ2-3,TRBV12-2,-,CASRLRVAGGPTSDTDTQYF,TGTGCAAGTCGCTTAAGGGTAGCGGGGGGACCAACCTCAGACACAGATACGCAGTATTTT
TRBD1,TRBJ2-3,TRBV5-5,-,CASSLAPGQPTDTQYF,TGTGCCAGCAGCTTGGCCCCGGGACAGCCCACAGATACGCAGTATTTT
-,TRBJ2-1,TRBV5-6,-,CASSFSGNEQFF,TGTGCCAGCAGCTTTAGCGGCAATGAGCAGTTCTTC
TRBD2,TRBJ2-5,TRBV5-6,-,CASSSSAGGPASKTQYF,TGTGCCAGCAGCTCTTCAGCGGGGGGTCCAGCCTCGAAGACCCAGTACTTC
TRBD1,TRBJ1-1,TRBV4-1,few,CASSPRQGNTEAFF,TGCGCCAGCAGCCCCAGACAGGGAAACACTGAAGCTTTCTTT
TRBD2,TRBJ2-1,TRBV10-1,-,CASNAGTSGGALNEQFF,TGCGCCAGCAACGCCGGGACTAGCGGGGGGGCATTGAATGAGCAGTTCTTC
TRBD2,TRBJ2-1,TRBV27,-,CASSTSGGAYEQFF,TGTGCCAGCAGTACTAGCGGGGGGGCCTATGAGCAGTTCTTC
-,TRBJ1-5,TRBV4-2,-,CASSQGSVNSNQPQHF,TGTGCCAGCAGCCAAGGGTCGGTCAATAGCAATCAGCCCCAGCATTTT
-,TRBJ1-3,TRBV6-5,-,CASRRDSGNTIYF,TGTGCCAGCAGACGGGACTCTGGAAACACCATATATTTT
-,TRBJ1-1,TRBV15,-,CATSRGSGGGRDTEAFF,TGTGCCACCAGCAGAGGCTCGGGAGGGGGTAGGGACACTGAAGCTTTCTTT
-,TRBJ2-1,TRBV11-2,-,CASSGWGSFSYNEQFF,TGTGCCAGCAGCGGATGGGGCTCCTTCTCCTACAATGAGCAGTTCTTC
-,TRBJ1-5,TRBV30,-,CAWSVQGSLNQPQHF,TGTGCCTGGAGTGTACAGGGCAGTTTGAATCAGCCCCAGCATTTT